The clone carrying this T cell receptor (beta chain) is a singleton in its sample. Its cognate antigen is unknown. Trimming shortened V by 4 bases and J by 0 bases, and 20 bases separated the two germline ends. Germline loops: CDR1 MGHRA, CDR2 YSYEKL. This CDR3 has 18 residues. The sample originates from a study of tumor-infiltrating lymphocytes in localized non-small cell lung cancer. For the study at large: The cohort mixed smokers and never-smokers, several histologies, and some post-neoadjuvant-chemotherapy samples. Study results and limitations: Compared with uninvolved lung, tumors showed higher T cell infiltration by TCRbeta sequencing.

Some clones are missing from TCRdb's copy, which holds only in-frame ones; the method was immunoSEQ multiplex PCR. The sample records over 15,000 clones, roughly 71% being singletons. The clonotype comes from a human donor with non-small cell lung cancer. Sequences were obtained from lung tumor tissue. This sequence joins TRBV4-1 and TRBJ2-3; D is unclear. The CDR3 DNA reads as TGCGCCAGCAGCCTACAACCTTCTTCGGATACTAGCACAGATACGCAGTATTTT. This codes for CASSLQPSSDTSTDTQYF.